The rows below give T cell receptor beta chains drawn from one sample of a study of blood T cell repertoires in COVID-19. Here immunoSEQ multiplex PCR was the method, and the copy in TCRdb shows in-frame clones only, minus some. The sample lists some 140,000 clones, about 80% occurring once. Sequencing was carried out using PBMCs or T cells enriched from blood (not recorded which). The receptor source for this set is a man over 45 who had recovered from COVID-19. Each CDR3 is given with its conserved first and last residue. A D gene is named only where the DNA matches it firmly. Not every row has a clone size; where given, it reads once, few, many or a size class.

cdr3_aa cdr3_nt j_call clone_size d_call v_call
CASSEFGTGSGGYTF TGTGCCAGCAGTGAATTCGGGACAGGGTCGGGAGGCTACACCTTC TRBJ1-2 . TRBD1 TRBV25-1
CASSQDPGDTEAFF TGCGCCAGCAGCCAAGATCCAGGTGACACTGAAGCTTTCTTT TRBJ1-1 . . TRBV4-3
CASSPFVSTDTQYF TGCGCCAGCAGCCCGTTTGTTAGCACAGATACGCAGTATTTT TRBJ2-3 . . TRBV4-1
CAWSSTGGDNQPQHF TGTGCCTGGAGTAGCACAGGGGGCGACAATCAGCCCCAGCATTTT TRBJ1-5 few TRBD1 TRBV30
CASSLRGLDTQYF TGTGCCAGCAGTTTAAGGGGGTTGGATACGCAGTATTTT TRBJ2-3 few . TRBV12-3/TRBV12-4
CASSYRETSTDTQYF TGTGCCAGCAGTTACAGGGAGACTAGCACAGATACGCAGTATTTT TRBJ2-3 . . TRBV6-5
CASKTGSGEAFF TGCGCCAGTAAAACAGGAAGTGGTGAAGCTTTCTTT TRBJ1-1 once . TRBV5-1
CASSTSGTFYNSPLHF TGTGCCAGCAGCACCTCCGGGACATTTTATAATTCACCCCTCCACTTT TRBJ1-6 . . TRBV5-5
CATSSSSRGNYGYTF TGTGCCACCAGCAGCTCATCCAGGGGTAACTATGGCTACACCTTC TRBJ1-2 . . TRBV15
CASSEDRFGHGYTF TGTGCCAGCAGCGAGGACAGGTTCGGGCATGGCTACACCTTC TRBJ1-2 . TRBD1 TRBV7-9
CASSLEAGYEQYF TGCGCCAGCAGCTTGGAGGCGGGTTACGAGCAGTACTTC TRBJ2-7 . . TRBV5-1
CASGMDRENENIQYF TGCGCCAGCGGAATGGACAGGGAGAATGAAAACATTCAGTACTTC TRBJ2-4 . TRBD1 TRBV23-1
CATSETDGIRGDTQYF TGTGCCACCAGTGAGACCGACGGGATTCGGGGAGATACGCAGTATTTT TRBJ2-3 . . TRBV24-1
CASSPGQTLLEAFF TGCGCCAGCAGCCCGGGACAGACCCTTCTTGAAGCTTTCTTT TRBJ1-1 . TRBD1 TRBV5-1
CASSKTGRTEAFF TGTGCCAGCAGTAAGACAGGGAGGACTGAAGCTTTCTTT TRBJ1-1 . TRBD1 TRBV6-2/TRBV6-3
CASSPPSSGGAYEQYF TGTGCCAGCTCACCACCGAGTAGCGGGGGGGCCTACGAGCAGTACTTC TRBJ2-7 . TRBD2 TRBV18
CASSQVGGARGNTIYF TGTGCCAGCAGCCAGGTCGGGGGGGCACGTGGAAACACCATATATTTT TRBJ1-3 . . TRBV4-2
CASSPRSGNSPLHF TGTGCCAGCTCCCCCCGAAGCGGGAATTCACCCCTCCACTTT TRBJ1-6 few . TRBV18
CASSQSTGSNTEAFF TGCGCCAGCAGTCAGAGCACAGGATCGAACACTGAAGCTTTCTTT TRBJ1-1 . . TRBV4-1
CASSPTGASNQPQHF TGTGCCAGCAGCCCGACAGGGGCTAGCAATCAGCCCCAGCATTTT TRBJ1-5 . TRBD1 TRBV6-2/TRBV6-3
CASIGGDSYEQYF TGTGCCAGTATTGGGGGGGACTCCTACGAGCAGTACTTC TRBJ2-7 . TRBD2 TRBV19
CASSYSYSSSYEQYF TGTGCCAGCAGTTACTCGTACAGTTCCTCCTACGAGCAGTACTTC TRBJ2-7 . . TRBV6-5
CASSQDHAGLSYNEQFF TGTGCCAGCAGCCAAGACCATGCAGGGCTCTCCTACAATGAGCAGTTCTTC TRBJ2-1 . . TRBV4-2
CASSFSGGLNTEAFF TGTGCCAGCAGCTTTTCCGGGGGTCTTAACACTGAAGCTTTCTTT TRBJ1-1 . . TRBV7-9
CASSEQGGNQPQHF TGTGCCAGCAGCGAACAAGGGGGCAATCAGCCCCAGCATTTT TRBJ1-5 . . TRBV9
CASSGAPNTEAFF TGTGCCAGCAGTGGGGCCCCGAACACTGAAGCTTTCTTT TRBJ1-1 . . TRBV2
CASSSRGNTIYF TGTGCCAGCAGCTCCAGGGGAAACACCATATATTTT TRBJ1-3 . . TRBV11-1
CASSFGSEETQYF TGTGCCAGCAGTTTCGGTAGCGAAGAGACCCAGTACTTC TRBJ2-5 . . TRBV12-3/TRBV12-4
CASSPGTGRGGYTF TGTGCCAGCAGCCCCGGGACAGGGAGAGGCGGCTACACCTTC TRBJ1-2 . TRBD1 TRBV5-5
CASSPRGTGGAGYGYTF TGTGCCAGCAGCCCTAGAGGGACAGGGGGCGCAGGCTATGGCTACACCTTC TRBJ1-2 . TRBD1 TRBV7-2
CASSYSAGGGYEQYF TGTGCCAGCAGTTACTCGGCAGGGGGCGGCTACGAGCAGTACTTC TRBJ2-7 . TRBD1 TRBV6-5
CASSTRDRGRIDGYTF TGTGCCAGCAGCACGCGCGACAGGGGGCGCATCGATGGCTACACCTTC TRBJ1-2 few TRBD1 TRBV7-8
CASSRRQEANEQFF TGTGCCAGCAGCCGGAGACAGGAAGCCAATGAGCAGTTCTTC TRBJ2-1 few . TRBV7-2
CASSVVRGGETQYF TGTGCCAGCAGTGTTGTACGGGGAGGAGAGACCCAGTACTTC TRBJ2-5 . . TRBV2
CASKDRYTGELFF TGTGCCAGCAAGGACAGATACACCGGGGAGCTGTTTTTT TRBJ2-2 . . TRBV7-2
CSVERGQGFGGYTF TGCAGCGTTGAAAGGGGACAGGGGTTTGGGGGCTACACCTTC TRBJ1-2 once TRBD1 TRBV29-1
CAISELQRENGYTF TGTGCCATCAGTGAGTTGCAAAGAGAGAATGGCTACACCTTC TRBJ1-2 . . TRBV10-3
CASQGQRNTEAFF TGTGCCAGCCAGGGGCAGCGGAACACTGAAGCTTTCTTT TRBJ1-1 . . TRBV11-2
CASSYWQDNRPQHF TGTGCCAGCAGTTACTGGCAGGATAATCGGCCCCAGCATTTT TRBJ1-5 . . TRBV6-2/TRBV6-3
CASSVQGPNTEAFF TGTGCCAGTAGTGTACAGGGTCCGAACACTGAAGCTTTCTTT TRBJ1-1 . . TRBV19
CARTYTGQGSGANVLTF TGTGCCCGAACTTATACGGGACAGGGGTCTGGGGCCAACGTCCTGACTTTC TRBJ2-6 . TRBD1 TRBV7-9
CASSQDGTGVDYGYTF TGCGCCAGCAGCCAAGATGGGACAGGGGTCGATTATGGCTACACCTTC TRBJ1-2 few TRBD1 TRBV4-1
CASSFGSRQGFRNEQFF TGTGCCAGCAGCTTCGGGTCGAGACAGGGTTTCAGGAATGAGCAGTTCTTC TRBJ2-1 . TRBD1 TRBV11-2
CASSESNYGYTF TGTGCCAGCAGTGAGAGCAACTATGGCTACACCTTC TRBJ1-2 . . TRBV25-1
CASSAGTDIQPQHF TGTGCCAGCAGCGCCGGGACAGATATTCAGCCCCAGCATTTT TRBJ1-5 . TRBD1 TRBV9
CASSTGTGGREQYF TGTGCCAGCAGTACCGGGACAGGGGGCCGCGAGCAGTACTTC TRBJ2-7 . TRBD1 TRBV27
CASSLQGHEQFF TGTGCCAGCAGCCTACAGGGCCATGAGCAGTTCTTC TRBJ2-1 few . TRBV11-3
CASRPTSGAQETQYF TGCGCCAGCAGGCCTACTAGCGGGGCCCAAGAGACCCAGTACTTC TRBJ2-5 . TRBD2 TRBV5-1